The clone carrying this T cell receptor beta chain appeared once. Germline-derived CDR1 and CDR2 are SQVTM and ANQGSEA. V lost 6 bases and J lost 2, with 16 bases in between. This CDR3 is 14 amino acids long. This sample was included in a study of blood T cell repertoires in COVID-19. Per the authors' pipeline: Amplification of reference gene primers was used by the study to estimate nucleated cell counts. Assay used: immunoSEQ multiplex PCR; TCRdb lists only in-frame clones, some missing. The DNA was the basis for D and trimming; V, J and clone size are from that table. The data contain around 96,000 clones, about 95% of them singletons.

This sequence was found in a human donor with active COVID-19. The donor label of this sample is uncertain. The sequencing input was peripheral blood. V usage is TRBV29-1 and J usage is TRBJ1-1, with D possibly matching TRBD1 (5 bases). CDR3 residues: CSVGKGLVNTEAFF. The CDR3, as DNA: TGCAGCGTCGGTAAGGGACTGGTAAACACTGAAGCTTTCTTT.